This T cell receptor beta chain was captured by sequencing in a study of beta chain features in type 1 diabetes. General study points: The study found moderately but significantly shorter TCRB CDR3s in all four CD4+ subsets of Type 1 diabetes patients.

Expressed TCRB transcripts got sequenced, as all isolated RNA was reverse transcribed. Several million reads were obtained on average from naive, central memory and regulatory T cell samples. Produced via immunoSEQ multiplex PCR; TCRdb's table is partial and in-frame only. The table includes about 150,000 clones, 9% to 12% detected once. In germline, CDR1 is LNHDA, CDR2 SQIVND (reference sequence). V was clipped by 6 bases and J by 7 bases, with 9 bases between them. The CDR3 is made up of 11 amino acids. A sort by CD45RO/CCR7/CD25/CD127/CD95/CD27 yielded CD4+ naive, central memory, regulatory and stem cell-like memory cells. Sorting produced populations that all topped 98% purity. In this sample, this clone turned up a few times. Its specificity is unknown.

The sample was central memory CD4+ T cells from blood. The TCR sequence derives from a man younger than 45 with type 1 diabetes. The chain combines TRBV19 with TRBJ1-2; no reliable D call. The CDR3 here is CASRDQVGYTF. In DNA, the CDR3 is TGTGCCAGTAGGGATCAGGTTGGCTACACCTTC.